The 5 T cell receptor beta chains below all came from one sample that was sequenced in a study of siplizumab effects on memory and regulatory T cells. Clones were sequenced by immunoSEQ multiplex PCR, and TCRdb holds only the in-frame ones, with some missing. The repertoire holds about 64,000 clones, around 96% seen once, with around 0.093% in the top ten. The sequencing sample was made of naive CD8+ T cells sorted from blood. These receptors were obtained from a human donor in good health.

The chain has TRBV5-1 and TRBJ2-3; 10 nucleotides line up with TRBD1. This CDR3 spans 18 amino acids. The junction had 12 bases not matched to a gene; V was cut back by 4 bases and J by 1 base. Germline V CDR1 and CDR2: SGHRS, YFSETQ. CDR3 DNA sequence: TGCGCCAGCAGCCCCACCGGGACAGGGGCGTTGGGCACAGATACGCAGTATTTT. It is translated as CASSPTGTGALGTDTQYF.

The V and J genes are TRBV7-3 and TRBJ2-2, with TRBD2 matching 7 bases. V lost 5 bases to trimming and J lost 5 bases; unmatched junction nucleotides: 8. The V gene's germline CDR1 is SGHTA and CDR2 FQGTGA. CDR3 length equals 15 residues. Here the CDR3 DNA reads TGTGCCAGCAGCCCAGGGACTACCTGGACCGGGGAGCTGTTTTTT. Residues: CASSPGTTWTGELFF.

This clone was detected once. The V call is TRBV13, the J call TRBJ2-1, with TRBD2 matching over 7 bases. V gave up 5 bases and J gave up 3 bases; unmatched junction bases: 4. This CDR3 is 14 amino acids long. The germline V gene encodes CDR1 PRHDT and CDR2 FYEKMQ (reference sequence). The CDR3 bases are TGTGCCAGCAGCGACTCGGGGGGCTACAATGAGCAGTTCTTC. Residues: CASSDSGGYNEQFF.

CDR3 in DNA: TGCGCCAGCAGCTCGCGAGACAGAGTTAGTTGGCAACTGAATGAAAAACTGTTTTTT. Translated: CASSSRDRVSWQLNEKLFF. This chain connects TRBV5-1 to TRBJ1-4; tentatively, D is TRBD1 (5 bases). The CDR3 consists of 19 residues. Germline CDR1 is SGHRS and CDR2 is YFSETQ. The germline V and J ends were trimmed by 3 bases and 5 bases, with 26 bases remaining between them.

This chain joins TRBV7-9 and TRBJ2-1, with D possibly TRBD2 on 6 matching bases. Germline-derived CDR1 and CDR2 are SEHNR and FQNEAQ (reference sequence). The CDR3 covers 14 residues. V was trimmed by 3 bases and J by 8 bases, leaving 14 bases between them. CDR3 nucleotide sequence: TGTGCCAGCAGCTTGACGGGGGTGGTCGATGAGCAGTTCTTC. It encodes CASSLTGVVDEQFF.